This is a list of T cell receptor beta chains from one sample in a study of T cell repertoires in cytomegalovirus infection. TCRdb passed the reads through MiXCR, listing each CDR3 protein once. In the table there are hundreds of thousands of distinct CDR3 sequences, roughly 15% of which are singletons. Sequencing was done on a sample of PBMCs. The receptors shown here come from a human donor in good health (CMV status not recorded). Some clones in this sample may be carry-over from other donors' samples. Each CDR3 is given with its conserved first and last residue. The D gene is left open where the match is weak. For some rows the clone size is stated as once, few or many, or as a class when expanded; others skip it.

D gene: .; clone size: .; J gene: TRBJ1-1; V gene: TRBV10-3; CDR3 protein: CAITRQAGNTEAFF; CDR3 DNA: TGTGCCATCACCAGACAGGCGGGAAACACTGAAGCTTTCTTT
D gene: .; clone size: many; J gene: TRBJ1-1; V gene: TRBV6-1; CDR3 protein: CASRDRGTEAFF; CDR3 DNA: TGTGCCAGCAGAGACCGGGGCACTGAAGCTTTCTTT
D gene: TRBD2; clone size: .; J gene: TRBJ2-5; V gene: TRBV4-1; CDR3 protein: CASSLTRGGQETQYF; CDR3 DNA: TGCGCCAGCAGCCTCACGCGGGGGGGACAAGAGACCCAGTACTTC
D gene: .; clone size: .; J gene: TRBJ1-5; V gene: TRBV5-5; CDR3 protein: CASSLQGKGGNQPQHF; CDR3 DNA: TGTGCCAGCAGCCTTCAGGGTAAAGGTGGCAATCAGCCCCAGCATTTT
D gene: .; clone size: .; J gene: TRBJ2-3; V gene: TRBV20-1; CDR3 protein: CSVARSTDTQYF; CDR3 DNA: TGCAGTGTAGCGAGGTCCACAGATACGCAGTATTTT
D gene: TRBD1; clone size: many; J gene: TRBJ1-6; V gene: TRBV11-2; CDR3 protein: CASSLVGRDRGSPLHF; CDR3 DNA: TGTGCCAGCAGCTTAGTGGGGCGGGACAGGGGTTCACCCCTCCACTTT
D gene: TRBD1; clone size: many; J gene: TRBJ1-2; V gene: TRBV7-2; CDR3 protein: CASSLRQGGNGYTF; CDR3 DNA: TGTGCCAGCAGCCTCCGACAGGGAGGGAATGGCTACACCTTC
D gene: .; clone size: many; J gene: TRBJ1-1; V gene: TRBV7-2; CDR3 protein: CASSTRGRNTEAFF; CDR3 DNA: TGTGCCAGCAGCACCCGAGGCAGGAACACTGAAGCTTTCTTT
D gene: TRBD2; clone size: .; J gene: TRBJ2-2; V gene: TRBV6-5; CDR3 protein: CASKDGGAYAGELFF; CDR3 DNA: TGTGCCAGTAAGGACGGGGGGGCGTACGCCGGGGAGCTGTTTTTT
D gene: TRBD1; clone size: .; J gene: TRBJ2-7; V gene: TRBV20-1; CDR3 protein: CSASLGQGDYEQYF; CDR3 DNA: TGCAGTGCTTCCCTTGGACAGGGGGACTACGAGCAGTACTTC
D gene: .; clone size: .; J gene: TRBJ2-5; V gene: TRBV14; CDR3 protein: CASSHLTMQETQYF; CDR3 DNA: TGTGCCAGCAGCCACTTGACGATGCAAGAGACCCAGTACTTC
D gene: .; clone size: many; J gene: TRBJ2-6; V gene: TRBV7-9; CDR3 protein: CASTPLVGSSGANVLTF; CDR3 DNA: TGTGCCAGCACCCCATTAGTGGGGAGCTCTGGGGCCAACGTCCTGACTTTC
D gene: .; clone size: many; J gene: TRBJ1-5; V gene: TRBV24-1; CDR3 protein: CATSGAGANNQPQHF; CDR3 DNA: TGTGCCACCAGTGGGGCGGGGGCCAACAATCAGCCCCAGCATTTT
D gene: .; clone size: many; J gene: TRBJ1-5; V gene: TRBV7-8; CDR3 protein: CASGSGSNQPQHF; CDR3 DNA: TGTGCCAGCGGTTCAGGGAGCAATCAGCCCCAGCATTTT
D gene: .; clone size: few; J gene: TRBJ2-5; V gene: TRBV4-1; CDR3 protein: CASSPMDLQETQYF; CDR3 DNA: TGCGCCAGCAGCCCTATGGACCTACAAGAGACCCAGTACTTC
D gene: TRBD1; clone size: .; J gene: TRBJ2-1; V gene: TRBV10-3; CDR3 protein: CAISATGKVTNEQFF; CDR3 DNA: TGTGCCATCAGTGCGACAGGGAAAGTTACAAATGAGCAGTTCTTC
D gene: .; clone size: .; J gene: TRBJ2-1; V gene: TRBV25-1; CDR3 protein: CASSGTGTDVNEQFF; CDR3 DNA: TGTGCCAGCAGTGGTACCGGGACGGACGTCAATGAGCAGTTCTTC
D gene: .; clone size: many; J gene: TRBJ1-3; V gene: TRBV10-3; CDR3 protein: CAISESAPLSGNTIYF; CDR3 DNA: TGTGCCATCAGTGAGTCGGCACCTCTTTCTGGAAACACCATATATTTT